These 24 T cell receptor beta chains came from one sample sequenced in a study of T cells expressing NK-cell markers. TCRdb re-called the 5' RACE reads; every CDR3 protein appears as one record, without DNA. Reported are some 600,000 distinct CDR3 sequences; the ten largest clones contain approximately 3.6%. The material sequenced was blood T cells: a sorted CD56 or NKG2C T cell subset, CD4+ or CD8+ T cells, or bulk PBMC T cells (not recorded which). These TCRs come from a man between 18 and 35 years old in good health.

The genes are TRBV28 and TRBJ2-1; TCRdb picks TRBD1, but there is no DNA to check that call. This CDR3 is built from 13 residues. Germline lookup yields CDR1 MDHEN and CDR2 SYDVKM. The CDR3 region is CASSPRGTGEQFF. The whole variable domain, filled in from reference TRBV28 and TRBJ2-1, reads DVKVTQSSRYLVKRTGEKVFLECVQDMDHENMFWYRQDPGLGLRLIYFSYDVKMKEKGDIPEGYSVSREKKERFSLILESASTNQTSMYLCASSPRGTGEQFFGPGTRLTVL.

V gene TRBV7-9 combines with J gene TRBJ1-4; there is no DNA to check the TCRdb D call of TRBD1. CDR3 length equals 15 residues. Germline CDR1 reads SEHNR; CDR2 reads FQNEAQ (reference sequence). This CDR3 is CASSTLGPWGEQLFF.

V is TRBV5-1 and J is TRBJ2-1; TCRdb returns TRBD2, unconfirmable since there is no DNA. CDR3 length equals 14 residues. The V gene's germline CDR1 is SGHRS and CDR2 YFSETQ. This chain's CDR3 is CASSSASGRAEQFF.

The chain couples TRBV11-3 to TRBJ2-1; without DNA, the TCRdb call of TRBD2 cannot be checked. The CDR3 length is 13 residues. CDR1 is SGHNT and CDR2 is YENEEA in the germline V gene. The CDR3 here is CASSFSYGSEQFF.

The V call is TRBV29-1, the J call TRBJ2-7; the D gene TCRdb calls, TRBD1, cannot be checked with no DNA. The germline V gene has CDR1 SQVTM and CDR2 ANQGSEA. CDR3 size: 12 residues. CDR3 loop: CSVEDGIHEQYF.

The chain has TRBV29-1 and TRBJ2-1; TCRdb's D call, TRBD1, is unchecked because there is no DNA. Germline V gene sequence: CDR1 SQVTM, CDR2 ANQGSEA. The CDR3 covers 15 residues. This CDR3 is CSVEGIRQADNEQFF.

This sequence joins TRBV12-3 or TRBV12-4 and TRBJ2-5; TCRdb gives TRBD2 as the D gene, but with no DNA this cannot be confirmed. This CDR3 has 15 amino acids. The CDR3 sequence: CASSQWLAGSETQYF.

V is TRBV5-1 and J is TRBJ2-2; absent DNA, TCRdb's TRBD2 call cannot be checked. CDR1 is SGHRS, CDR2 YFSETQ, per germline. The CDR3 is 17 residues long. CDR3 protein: CASSWGTSGTPTGELFF.

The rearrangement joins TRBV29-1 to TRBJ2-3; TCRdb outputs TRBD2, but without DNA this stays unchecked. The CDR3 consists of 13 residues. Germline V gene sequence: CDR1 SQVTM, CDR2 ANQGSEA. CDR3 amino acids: CSVVGRGGDTQYF.

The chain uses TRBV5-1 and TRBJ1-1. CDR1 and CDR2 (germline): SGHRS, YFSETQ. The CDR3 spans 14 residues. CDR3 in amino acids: CASSPNSGTAEAFF.

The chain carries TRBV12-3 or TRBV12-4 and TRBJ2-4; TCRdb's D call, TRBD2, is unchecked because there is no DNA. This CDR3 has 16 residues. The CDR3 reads CASSYAGGQSSNIQYF.

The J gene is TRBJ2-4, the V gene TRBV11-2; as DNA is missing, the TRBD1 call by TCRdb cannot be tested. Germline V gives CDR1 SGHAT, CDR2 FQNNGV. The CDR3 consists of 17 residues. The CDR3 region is CASSLGRTGRTGDKLFF.

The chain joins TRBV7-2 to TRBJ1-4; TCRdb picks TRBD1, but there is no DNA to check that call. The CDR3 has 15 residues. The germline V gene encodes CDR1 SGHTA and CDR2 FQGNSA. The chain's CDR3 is CASIKERGGGEKLFF.

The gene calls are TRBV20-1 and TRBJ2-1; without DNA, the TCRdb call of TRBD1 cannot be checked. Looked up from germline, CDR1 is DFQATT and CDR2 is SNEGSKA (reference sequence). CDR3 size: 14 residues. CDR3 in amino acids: CSARVGTPRGEQFF.

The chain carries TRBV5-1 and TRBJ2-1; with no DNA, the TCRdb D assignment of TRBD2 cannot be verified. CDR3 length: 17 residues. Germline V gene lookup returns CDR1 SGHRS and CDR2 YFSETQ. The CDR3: CASSSMGTTTYYNEQFF.

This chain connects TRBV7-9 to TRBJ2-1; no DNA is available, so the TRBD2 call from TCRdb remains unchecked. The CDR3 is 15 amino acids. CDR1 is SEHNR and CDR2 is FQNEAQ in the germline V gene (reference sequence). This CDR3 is CASSPSGTRSSEQFF.

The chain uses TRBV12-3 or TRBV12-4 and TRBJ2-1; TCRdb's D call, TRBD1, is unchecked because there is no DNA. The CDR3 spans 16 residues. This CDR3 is CASWDRGMTTYNEQFF.

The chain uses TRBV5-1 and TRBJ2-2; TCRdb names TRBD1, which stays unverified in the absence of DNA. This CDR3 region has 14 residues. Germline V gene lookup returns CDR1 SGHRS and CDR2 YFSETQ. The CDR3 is CASNAGPDTGELFF.

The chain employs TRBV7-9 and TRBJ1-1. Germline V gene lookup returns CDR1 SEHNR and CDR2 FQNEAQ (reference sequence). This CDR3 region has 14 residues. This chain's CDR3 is CASSAGLSGTEAFF.

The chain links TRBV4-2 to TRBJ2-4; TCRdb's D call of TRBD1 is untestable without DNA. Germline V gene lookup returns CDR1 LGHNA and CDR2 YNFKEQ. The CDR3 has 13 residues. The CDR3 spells CASSQVLGGRQYF.

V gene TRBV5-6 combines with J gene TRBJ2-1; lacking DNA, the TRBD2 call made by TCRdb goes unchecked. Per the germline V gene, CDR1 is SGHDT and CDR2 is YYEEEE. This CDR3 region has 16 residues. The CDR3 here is CASSLNSAGSPNEQFF.

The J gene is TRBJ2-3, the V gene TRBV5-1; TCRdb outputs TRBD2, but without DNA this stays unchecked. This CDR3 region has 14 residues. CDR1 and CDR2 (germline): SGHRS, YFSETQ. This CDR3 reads CASSFQRGRDTQYF.

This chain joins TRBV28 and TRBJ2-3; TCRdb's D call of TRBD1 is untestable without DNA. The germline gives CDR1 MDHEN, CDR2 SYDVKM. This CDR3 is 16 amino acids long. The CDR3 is CASSFAGSAFGGTQYF.

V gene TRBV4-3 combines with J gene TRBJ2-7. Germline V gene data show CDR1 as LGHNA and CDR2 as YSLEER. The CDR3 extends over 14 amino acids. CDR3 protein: CASSQGGRPYEQYF.